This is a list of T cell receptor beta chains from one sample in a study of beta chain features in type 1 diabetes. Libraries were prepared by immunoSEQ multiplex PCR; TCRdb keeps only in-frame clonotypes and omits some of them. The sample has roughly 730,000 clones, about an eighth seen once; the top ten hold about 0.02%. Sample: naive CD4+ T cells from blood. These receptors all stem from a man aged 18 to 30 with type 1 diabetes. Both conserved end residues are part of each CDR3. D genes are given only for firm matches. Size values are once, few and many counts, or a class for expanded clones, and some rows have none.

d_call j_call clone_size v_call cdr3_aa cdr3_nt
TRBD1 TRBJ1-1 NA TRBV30 CAWTRRAGGLYTDMNTEAFF TGTGCCTGGACTCGACGGGCAGGGGGATTATACACCGACATGAACACTGAAGCTTTCTTT
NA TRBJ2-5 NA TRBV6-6 CASNVDGQETQYF TGTGCCAGCAATGTGGACGGGCAAGAGACCCAGTACTTC
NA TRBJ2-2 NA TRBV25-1 CASRPPLGIQTGELFF TGTGCCAGCAGACCCCCCCTAGGGATCCAGACCGGGGAGCTGTTTTTT
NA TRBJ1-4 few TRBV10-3 CAISEVRAEKLFF TGTGCCATCAGTGAGGTCAGGGCCGAAAAACTGTTTTTT
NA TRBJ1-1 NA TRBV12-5 CASGFRHPNTEAFF TGTGCTAGTGGTTTCCGACACCCGAACACTGAAGCTTTCTTT
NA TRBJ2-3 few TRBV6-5 CASRPIGDTQYF TGTGCCAGCAGGCCCATTGGAGATACGCAGTATTTT
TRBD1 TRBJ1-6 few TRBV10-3 CAISVGDRDNSPLHF TGTGCCATCAGTGTTGGGGACAGAGATAATTCACCCCTCCACTTT
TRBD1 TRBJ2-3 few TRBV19 CASRGPGQSTDTQYF TGTGCCAGCAGAGGGCCGGGACAGAGCACAGATACGCAGTATTTT
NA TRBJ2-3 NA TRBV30 CAWRIGVGSTDTQYF TGTGCCTGGAGGATCGGAGTAGGTAGCACAGATACGCAGTATTTT
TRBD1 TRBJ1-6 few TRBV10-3 CASRDRGNSPLHF TGTGCCAGCAGGGACAGGGGCAATTCACCCCTCCACTTT
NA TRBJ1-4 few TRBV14 CASSQGVGSTNEKLFF TGTGCCAGCAGCCAAGGTGTAGGGTCAACTAATGAAAAACTGTTTTTT
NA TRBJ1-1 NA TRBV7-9 CASRLGTRKAFF TGTGCCAGCAGGCTCGGGACAAGGAAAGCTTTCTTT
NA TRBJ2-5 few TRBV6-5 CASRPQGRGETQYF TGTGCCAGCAGACCTCAGGGGAGGGGGGAGACCCAGTACTTC
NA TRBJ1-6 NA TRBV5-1 CASSLADRSPLHF TGCGCCAGCAGCTTGGCCGACAGATCACCCCTCCACTTT
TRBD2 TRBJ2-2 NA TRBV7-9 CASSLVAGANTGELFF TGTGCCAGCAGCTTAGTAGCGGGGGCGAACACCGGGGAGCTGTTTTTT
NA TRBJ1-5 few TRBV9 CASSVDPKNDQPQHF TGTGCCAGCAGCGTAGATCCCAAAAATGATCAGCCCCAGCATTTT
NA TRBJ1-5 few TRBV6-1 CASSEGTVWDNQPQHF TGTGCCAGCAGTGAAGGGACAGTCTGGGACAATCAGCCCCAGCATTTT
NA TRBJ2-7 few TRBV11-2 CASSWTTGASYEQYF TGTGCCAGCAGCTGGACCACCGGGGCCTCCTACGAGCAGTACTTC
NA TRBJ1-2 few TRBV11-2 CASSNLHGYTF TGTGCCAGCAGCAACCTACACGGCTACACCTTC
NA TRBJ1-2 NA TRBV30 CAWSIQASNYGYTF TGTGCCTGGAGTATCCAGGCCTCTAACTATGGCTACACCTTC
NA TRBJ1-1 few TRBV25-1 CASSARDTEAFF TGTGCCAGCAGTGCCAGGGACACTGAAGCTTTCTTT
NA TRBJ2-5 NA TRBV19 CASSIVAGSQETQYF TGTGCCAGTAGTATAGTCGCGGGATCCCAAGAGACCCAGTACTTC
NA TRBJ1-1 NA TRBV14 CASSQAPGRATEAFF TGTGCCAGCAGCCAAGCCCCAGGGAGGGCCACTGAAGCTTTCTTT
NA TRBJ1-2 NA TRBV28 CASSSDYGYTF TGTGCCAGCAGTTCGGATTATGGCTACACCTTC
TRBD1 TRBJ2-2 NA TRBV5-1 CASRPLEAGGTGELFF TGCGCCAGCAGACCCCTAGAGGCAGGGGGCACCGGGGAGCTGTTTTTT
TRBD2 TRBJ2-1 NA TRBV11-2 CASSSPSLAGGQGEQFF TGTGCCAGCAGCTCCCCCAGTCTAGCGGGGGGGCAGGGTGAGCAGTTCTTC
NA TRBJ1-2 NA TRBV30 CAWMANYGYTF TGTGCCTGGATGGCTAACTATGGCTACACCTTC
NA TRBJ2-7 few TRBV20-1 CSAQGQGEQYF TGCAGTGCACAGGGACAAGGCGAGCAGTACTTC
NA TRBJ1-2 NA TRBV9 CASSVRDQLAGYTF TGTGCCAGCAGCGTCCGGGACCAACTCGCCGGCTACACCTTC
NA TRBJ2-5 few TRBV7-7 CASSPRPGYQETQYF TGTGCCAGCAGCCCGAGACCCGGGTACCAAGAGACCCAGTACTTC